This T cell receptor beta chain was identified during a study of response to subunit inactivated influenza vaccine. Points from the study as a whole: Each seasonal influenza vaccination recruits few new T cells, the authors suggested.

TCRdb re-derived calls from the RT-PCR reads in MiXCR, one entry per CDR3 protein. The sample includes roughly 570,000 distinct CDR3 sequences, around 13% of them seen just once. The CDR3 consists of 19 residues. V was clipped by 1 base and J by 0 bases, with 21 bases between them. Germline CDR1 is SGHAT and CDR2 is FQNNGV. A word on this clonotype: The antigen remains undetermined.

The material sequenced was PBMCs from blood, taken approximately 12 days after vaccination. The J gene is TRBJ1-1, the V gene TRBV11-2; no clear D. The TCR sequence derives from a man in his fifties or sixties who received an inactivated influenza vaccine. The CDR3 DNA follows: TGTGCCAGCAGCTTAGGTGGCTGGCCCGACATAAGAATGAACACTGAAGCTTTCTTT. This codes for CASSLGGWPDIRMNTEAFF.